The 30 T cell receptor beta chains presented below share a single source sample, sequenced in a study of cytomegalovirus exposure and HLA in healthy donors. Primers for the PCR totalled 60 Vbeta and 13 Jbeta. Assay used: immunoSEQ multiplex PCR; TCRdb lists only in-frame clones, some missing. The table records 150,000 to 200,000 clones, about four fifths of them present only once. Material for sequencing was PBMCs. The receptors were gathered from a woman between 18 and 30 years old in good health and CMV-seronegative.

V gene TRBV29-1 combines with J gene TRBJ2-7; a possible D gene is TRBD1 (6 bases). CDR1 is SQVTM and CDR2 is ANQGSEA in the germline V gene. The CDR3 is 13 residues long. Trimming shortened V by 3 bases and J by 5 bases, and 14 bases separated the two germline ends. In DNA, the CDR3 is TGCAGCGTTGACAGGGGAGCTGCGGACGAGCAGTACTTC. The encoded protein is CSVDRGAADEQYF.

The chain carries TRBV11-3 and TRBJ2-2; maybe TRBD1 (5 bases). Trimming took off 4 bases at V and 0 bases at J, with 18 bases between the two ends. CDR3 length equals 18 residues. Germline CDR1 is SGHNT and CDR2 is YENEEA. CDR3 sequence (DNA): TGTGCCAGCAGCTCCTCCCGGTCAGGGCAACCGAACACCGGGGAGCTGTTTTTT. This encodes CASSSSRSGQPNTGELFF. The entire variable domain, with the rest obtained from reference TRBV11-3 and TRBJ2-2, is as follows: EAGVVQSPRYKIIEKKQPVAFWCNPISGHNTLYWYLQNLGQGPELLIRYENEEAVDDSQLPKDRFSAERLKGVDSTLKIQPAELGDSAVYLCASSSSRSGQPNTGELFFGEGSRLTVL.

The V gene is TRBV10-1, the J gene TRBJ1-5, with D perhaps matching TRBD1 (6 bases). Per germline, CDR1 WNHNN and CDR2 SYGVQD (reference sequence). The CDR3 consists of 13 residues. With 2 bases removed from V and 10 bases from J, the gap between germline ends came to 12 bases. CDR3 sequence reads: CASSESLTGPQHF. In nucleotides, the CDR3 is TGCGCCAGCAGTGAGAGCCTGACAGGCCCCCAGCATTTT.

The chain uses TRBV29-1 and TRBJ1-2; 9 bases match TRBD1. The CDR3 has 16 residues. Looked up from germline, CDR1 is SQVTM and CDR2 is ANQGSEA. With V trimmed by 5 bases and J by 2 bases, 12 bases remained unmatched. The CDR3 nucleotides read TGCAGCGTTTCTCCGAGGGACAGGGCTCTCAACTATGGCTACACCTTC. Residues: CSVSPRDRALNYGYTF.

The chain carries TRBV19 and TRBJ2-1, with 9 bases aligning to TRBD2. The CDR3 has 14 residues. J gave up 5 bases and V 5 bases, and 4 bases lay outside the gene matches. Germline CDR1 LNHDA, CDR2 SQIVND (reference sequence). CDR3 DNA sequence: TGTGCCAGTAGTTTTAGCGGGAGTCACAATGAGCAGTTCTTC. Amino acids: CASSFSGSHNEQFF.

The rearrangement joins TRBV7-6 to TRBJ2-7, with unresolved D. Deletions cut 3 bases from V and 2 bases from J, with 11 bases between. The CDR3 loop spans 14 amino acids. Per the germline V gene, CDR1 is SGHVS and CDR2 is FNYEAQ. CDR3 loop: CASSFGGMTYEQYF. Written as DNA, the CDR3 is TGTGCCAGCAGCTTCGGCGGAATGACCTACGAGCAGTACTTC.

The chain is built from TRBV5-1 and TRBJ1-5, with 7 positions matching TRBD1. V was pared by 0 bases and J by 6 bases, with 6 bases of the junction left unmatched. CDR1 and CDR2 from the germline V gene are SGHRS and YFSETQ. The CDR3 runs 15 residues. The CDR3 region is CASSLGTGPVQPQHF. CDR3 nucleotide sequence: TGCGCCAGCAGCTTGGGGACAGGCCCGGTTCAGCCCCAGCATTTT.

J is TRBJ2-5 and V is TRBV18; no clear D. The end of the DNA is better explained by TRBJ2-7, so the J call may be wrong. The CDR3 extends over 15 amino acids. Germline V gives CDR1 KGHSH, CDR2 LQKENI. Here the CDR3 DNA reads TGTGCCAGCTCCGAGGAAGAAATGGTCTCCTACGAGCAGTACTTC. Translating it yields CASSEEEMVSYEQYF.

This rearrangement joins TRBV18 to TRBJ1-2; 11 bases are shared with TRBD1. Trimming cost V 6 bases and J 3 bases; bases outside gene matches: 3. The length of the CDR3 is 14 residues. Per germline, CDR1 KGHSH and CDR2 LQKENI. The CDR3 DNA follows: TGTGCCAGCTCCTGGGGACAGGGGGACTATGGCTACACCTTC. Its translation is CASSWGQGDYGYTF.

The chain recombines TRBV19 with TRBJ1-2; 8 nucleotides align to TRBD1. The germline V gene has CDR1 LNHDA and CDR2 SQIVND (reference sequence). CDR3 length: 14 residues. Trimming at V came to 5 bases and at J to 3 bases, leaving 5 bases not matched to a gene. The CDR3, as DNA: TGTGCCAGTAGTGACTACAGGGGGGACTATGGCTACACCTTC. It translates to CASSDYRGDYGYTF. The full variable domain, completed using reference TRBV19 and TRBJ1-2, is DGGITQSPKYLFRKEGQNVTLSCEQNLNHDAMYWYRQDPGQGLRLIYYSQIVNDFQKGDIAEGYSVSREKKESFPLTVTSAQKNPTAFYLCASSDYRGDYGYTFGSGTRLTVV.

The rearrangement links TRBV5-1 to TRBJ2-3; 15 bases align to TRBD2. This CDR3 is built from 16 residues. CDR1 is SGHRS, CDR2 YFSETQ, per germline. Trimming took 4 bases from V and 5 from J; bases not matched to a gene: 5. The CDR3 protein is CASSKGLAGGLDTQYF. Written as DNA, the CDR3 is TGCGCCAGCAGCAAGGGACTAGCGGGAGGTTTAGATACGCAGTATTTT.

The sample holds one count of this clone. In DNA, the CDR3 is TGCGCCAGCAGCCAAGATACAGGGATTTACAATGAGCAGTTCTTC. This translates into CASSQDTGIYNEQFF. The chain employs TRBV4-3 and TRBJ2-1, with D possibly matching TRBD1 (6 bases). Germline assignment: CDR1 LGHNA and CDR2 YSLEER. V gave up 0 bases and J gave up 4 bases, with 10 bases separating them. CDR3 length: 15 residues.

The J gene is TRBJ1-1, the V gene TRBV29-1; TRBD1 is a possible D gene (6 bases). The germline gives CDR1 SQVTM, CDR2 ANQGSEA. The CDR3 runs 13 residues. V dropped 6 bases and J dropped 11 bases, with 22 bases sitting between them. The CDR3, as DNA: TGCAGCGTGTGCCCGCCGGAACAGGGTGCTGCTTTCTTT. It translates to CSVCPPEQGAAFF.

The J gene is TRBJ2-7, the V gene TRBV2; 11 positions match TRBD2. With V trimmed by 6 bases and J by 7 bases, 8 bases remained unmatched. The V gene's germline CDR1 is SNHLY and CDR2 FYNNEI. This CDR3 comprises 14 residues. CDR3 DNA: TGTGCCAGCAGGGTGGGACTAGCGGTAGAAGAGCAGTACTTC. This sequence encodes CASRVGLAVEEQYF.

The J gene is TRBJ2-5, the V gene TRBV5-1, with 10 bases matching TRBD1. This CDR3 region has 15 residues. Germline V gene sequence: CDR1 SGHRS, CDR2 YFSETQ. Trimming at V came to 2 bases and at J to 3 bases, leaving 4 bases not matched to a gene. CDR3 coding DNA: TGCGCCAGCAGCTTCCCCGGGACAGGGGAAGAGACCCAGTACTTC. Translated, it gives CASSFPGTGEETQYF. Together with reference TRBV5-1 and TRBJ2-5, the CDR3 gives the full variable domain: KAGVTQTPRYLIKTRGQQVTLSCSPISGHRSVSWYQQTPGQGLQFLFEYFSETQRNKGNFPGRFSGRQFSNSRSEMNVSTLELGDSALYLCASSFPGTGEETQYFGPGTRLLVL.

The chain uses TRBV27 and TRBJ2-7, with TRBD2 matching over 7 bases. CDR3 size: 15 residues. Trimming cost V 3 bases and J 2 bases; bases outside gene matches: 7. Germline CDR1 reads MNHEY; CDR2 reads SMNVEV (reference sequence). The CDR3 sequence is CASSFWRETPYEQYF. The DNA for the CDR3 is TGTGCCAGCAGTTTCTGGCGGGAGACCCCCTACGAGCAGTACTTC.

V gene TRBV12-5 combines with J gene TRBJ2-1; TRBD2 matches 7 bases. Germline-derived CDR1 and CDR2 are LGHNT and FRNRAP. This CDR3 is 16 amino acids long. Trimming took 8 bases from V and 0 from J; bases not matched to a gene: 10. The CDR3 reads CASTPGGGSSYNEQFF. CDR3 nucleotides: TGTGCTAGTACACCTGGTGGCGGGAGCTCCTACAATGAGCAGTTCTTC.

This chain connects TRBV4-1 to TRBJ2-2, with 14 bases aligning to TRBD2. With V trimmed by 3 bases and J by 4 bases, 7 bases remained unmatched. This CDR3 comprises 18 residues. Germline lookup yields CDR1 MGHRA and CDR2 YSYEKL. The CDR3 protein is CASSQLTSGRVATGELFF. As DNA, the CDR3 is TGCGCCAGCAGCCAGTTGACTAGCGGGAGGGTTGCCACCGGGGAGCTGTTTTTT.

The rearrangement links TRBV12-2 to TRBJ2-7; TRBD1 is the table's D call and was not checked against the DNA. TRBV12-2 is flagged as a pseudogene. CDR3 length equals 12 residues. The CDR3 DNA reads as TGTGCAAGTCGCTCGACAGGGGATGAGCAGTACGTC. Protein product: CASRSTGDEQYV.

The gene calls are TRBV9 and TRBJ2-3; D possibly corresponds to TRBD1 (5 bases). The V end was cut by 3 bases, the J end by 5 bases, with 19 bases between. Germline V lookup: CDR1 SGDLS, CDR2 YYNGEE. This CDR3 is 16 amino acids long. Here the CDR3 reads CASSGGGAYRKDTQYF. The CDR3 region has the DNA TGTGCCAGCAGCGGAGGTGGGGCTTACAGGAAAGATACGCAGTATTTT.

The gene calls are TRBV7-9 and TRBJ2-3, with a weak D call TRBD1 (6 bases). The germline CDR1 and CDR2 sequences are SEHNR and FQNEAQ (reference sequence). CDR3 length: 15 amino acids. V was pared by 2 bases and J by 6 bases, with 15 bases between. This CDR3 reads CASSLLAGVWDTQYF. In DNA, the CDR3 is TGTGCCAGCAGCTTACTGGCAGGGGTGTGGGATACGCAGTATTTT.

The chain links TRBV19 to TRBJ2-7; weak D call: TRBD1 (6 bases). The CDR3 totals 14 residues. Germline loops: CDR1 LNHDA, CDR2 SQIVND (reference sequence). V dropped 4 bases and J dropped 0 bases, with 10 bases sitting between them. In nucleotides, the CDR3 is TGTGCCAGTAGTAAGGACAGCGCCTCCTACGAGCAGTACGTC. This sequence encodes CASSKDSASYEQYV.

V gene TRBV29-1 combines with J gene TRBJ2-5; D unclear. The V end was cut by 3 bases, the J end by 1 base, with 12 bases between. Germline V gives CDR1 SQVTM, CDR2 ANQGSEA. This CDR3 is 14 amino acids long. This CDR3 reads CSVETAESQETQYF. The CDR3 DNA sequence: TGCAGCGTTGAGACCGCGGAATCCCAAGAGACCCAGTACTTC.

This rearrangement joins TRBV7-9 to TRBJ1-5; the match to TRBD1 covers 7 bases. The V gene's germline CDR1 is SEHNR and CDR2 FQNEAQ (reference sequence). CDR3 length: 14 residues. J gave up 6 bases and V 4 bases, and 6 bases lay outside the gene matches. The CDR3 here is CASSYGQVLQPQHF. The DNA for the CDR3 is TGTGCCAGCAGCTATGGACAGGTTCTTCAGCCCCAGCATTTT.

CDR3 loop: CASSSGTAIYRSHADTQYF. The CDR3 nucleotides read TGTGCCAGCAGCTCTGGGACAGCCATCTACAGATCTCACGCAGATACGCAGTATTTT. The chain has TRBV7-9 and TRBJ2-3; 7 nucleotides agree with TRBD1. Germline-derived CDR1 and CDR2 are SEHNR and FQNEAQ (reference sequence). V shed 4 bases and J 4 bases; nucleotides not matched to a gene: 20. The CDR3 runs to 19 residues.

The chain combines TRBV27 with TRBJ1-5, with D possibly TRBD1 on 5 matching bases. The CDR3 is 15 amino acids. Looked up from germline, CDR1 is MNHEY and CDR2 is SMNVEV (reference sequence). The V and J ends lost 2 bases and 2 bases respectively, with 10 bases between them. This CDR3 reads CASSLIGTGNQPQHF. CDR3 coding DNA: TGTGCCAGCAGTTTAATAGGGACTGGCAATCAGCCCCAGCATTTT.

The chain recombines TRBV30 with TRBJ1-4; no clear D gene. Germline CDR1 is GTSNPN and CDR2 is SVGIG (reference sequence). Trimming pared 4 bases from V and 8 bases from J, leaving 20 bases between. The CDR3 has 15 amino acids. Written as DNA, the CDR3 is TGTGCCTGGAATTTCGGCGCTAGCAGTCTCGAAAAACTGTTTTTT. Translation: CAWNFGASSLEKLFF. Variable domain in full (rest from reference TRBV30 and TRBJ1-4): SQTIHQWPATLVQPVGSPLSLECTVEGTSNPNLYWYRQAAGRGLQLLFYSVGIGQISSEVPQNLSASRPQDRQFILSSKKLLLSDSGFYLCAWNFGASSLEKLFFGSGTQLSVL.

Note on this clone: Because the CDR3's place on the DNA is in doubt, the DNA is left out and the CDR3 is given as listed by TCRdb. This rearrangement joins TRBV28 to TRBJ1-5. The CDR3 totals 15 residues, both ends included. CDR1 MDHEN and CDR2 SYDVKM come from the germline V gene. The CDR3 here is CASILGGISNQPQHF.

This clone turned up a few times. The J gene is TRBJ1-5, the V gene TRBV29-1; D unclear. CDR1 SQVTM and CDR2 ANQGSEA come from the germline V gene. The CDR3 contains 12 residues. Trimming cost V 7 bases and J 1 base, with 8 bases left between them. This CDR3 reads CSAGESNQPQHF. The DNA of the CDR3 is TGCAGCGCCGGGGAGAGCAATCAGCCCCAGCATTTT.

CDR3: CASSFALAGGLYEQYV. The CDR3 DNA reads TGTGCCAGCAGCTTCGCACTAGCGGGAGGTTTATACGAGCAGTACGTC. This sequence joins TRBV7-9 and TRBJ2-7, with 12 bases lining up with TRBD2. There are 16 residues in the CDR3. J gave up 4 bases and V 3 bases, and 7 bases lay outside the gene matches. Looked up from germline, CDR1 is SEHNR and CDR2 is FQNEAQ (reference sequence).